This T cell receptor beta chain comes out of a study of blood T cell repertoires in COVID-19. Germline V gene sequence: CDR1 SQVTM, CDR2 ANQGSEA. The CDR3 has 12 amino acids. V gave up 7 bases and J gave up 7 bases, with 14 bases separating them. This clone was counted only a few times. The protocol was immunoSEQ multiplex PCR, while the TCRdb copy is restricted to in-frame clones and leaves out a portion. The repertoire holds 200,000 to 250,000 clones, with nearly 90% as singletons. Sequenced sample: peripheral blood. This TCR came from a woman in her late teens or twenties who had recovered from COVID-19. This chain connects TRBV29-1 to TRBJ1-5; D gene ambiguous. DNA for the CDR3: TGCAGCGCCGGGGTGGGCGGGCAGCCCCAGCATTTT. Its protein is CSAGVGGQPQHF. Full variable domain (rest looked up from reference TRBV29-1 and TRBJ1-5): SAVISQKPSRDICQRGTSLTIQCQVDSQVTMMFWYRQQPGQSLTLIATANQGSEATYESGFVIDKFPISRPNLTFSTLTVSNMSPEDSSIYLCSAGVGGQPQHFGDGTRLSIL.